The 7 T cell receptor beta chains below were found in one sample sequenced in a study of blood T cell repertoires in COVID-19. The method was immunoSEQ multiplex PCR; TCRdb's version includes in-frame clones alone and lacks a portion of them. The profile shows about 120,000 clones, 88% of them singletons. The sequencing input was peripheral blood. These receptors were taken from a human donor in a cohort sampled during active COVID-19.

The gene calls are TRBV9 and TRBJ2-1; tentative D call: TRBD2 (7 bases). Per germline, CDR1 SGDLS and CDR2 YYNGEE. This CDR3 is built from 15 residues. V was pared by 0 bases and J by 3 bases, with 10 bases between. The CDR3, as DNA: TGTGCCAGCAGCGTAGGGCGGGGGCTCTACAATGAGCAGTTCTTC. This sequence encodes CASSVGRGLYNEQFF.

This chain links TRBV3-1 (or the pseudogene TRBV3-2) with TRBJ2-2; D not certain. V lost 4 bases to trimming and J lost 2 bases, with 14 bases between them. Germline CDR1 reads LGHDT; CDR2 reads YNNKEL (reference sequence). CDR3 length: 16 residues. The CDR3 DNA reads TGTGCCAGCAGCCCCAACACAAGTCCCAACACCGGGGAGCTGTTTTTT. Its protein product is CASSPNTSPNTGELFF.

The V and J genes are TRBV11-3 and TRBJ1-6; D unresolved. CDR3 size: 13 residues. V lost 8 bases and J lost 6, with 11 bases in between. Germline CDR1 is SGHNT and CDR2 is YENEEA. The CDR3 bases are TGTGCCAGCCGGATGAACAGTAATTCACCCCTCCACTTT. As protein: CASRMNSNSPLHF.

The genes are TRBV5-1 and TRBJ2-3; tentative D call: TRBD2 (6 bases). Germline lookup yields CDR1 SGHRS and CDR2 YFSETQ. V shed 4 bases and J shed 3 bases, with 18 bases lying between them. The CDR3 contains 16 residues. CDR3 in amino acids: CASSGRTYLATDTQYF. Here the CDR3 DNA reads TGCGCCAGCAGCGGGCGGACTTATCTAGCGACAGATACGCAGTATTTT.

The chain combines TRBV6-5 with TRBJ2-7, with TRBD2 as a possible D gene (5 bases). The germline V gene encodes CDR1 MNHEY and CDR2 SVGAGI. The CDR3 runs 13 residues. V lost 2 bases, J lost 4 bases, and 9 bases lay in between. DNA of the CDR3: TGTGCCAGCAGTTACAACGGACTTTACGAGCAGTACTTC. It encodes CASSYNGLYEQYF.

V usage is TRBV5-1 and J usage is TRBJ2-3, with 11 nucleotides matching TRBD2. The CDR3 length is 16 residues. With 4 bases clipped from V and 2 bases from J, the junction kept 6 bases outside the gene matches. The germline V gene has CDR1 SGHRS and CDR2 YFSETQ. The CDR3 is CASSVGTSGNTDTQYF. DNA of the CDR3: TGCGCCAGCAGCGTAGGGACTAGCGGAAACACAGATACGCAGTATTTT.

In DNA form, the CDR3 reads TGTGCCAGCAGCCTCCGGGACAGGGGGTGGATGGCTAATGAAAAACTGTTTTTT. Translation: CASSLRDRGWMANEKLFF. This sequence joins TRBV14 and TRBJ1-4; 11 bases map to TRBD1. The CDR3 covers 18 residues. Trimming cost V 4 bases and J 3 bases; bases outside gene matches: 10. Germline CDR1 reads SGHDN; CDR2 reads FVKESK.